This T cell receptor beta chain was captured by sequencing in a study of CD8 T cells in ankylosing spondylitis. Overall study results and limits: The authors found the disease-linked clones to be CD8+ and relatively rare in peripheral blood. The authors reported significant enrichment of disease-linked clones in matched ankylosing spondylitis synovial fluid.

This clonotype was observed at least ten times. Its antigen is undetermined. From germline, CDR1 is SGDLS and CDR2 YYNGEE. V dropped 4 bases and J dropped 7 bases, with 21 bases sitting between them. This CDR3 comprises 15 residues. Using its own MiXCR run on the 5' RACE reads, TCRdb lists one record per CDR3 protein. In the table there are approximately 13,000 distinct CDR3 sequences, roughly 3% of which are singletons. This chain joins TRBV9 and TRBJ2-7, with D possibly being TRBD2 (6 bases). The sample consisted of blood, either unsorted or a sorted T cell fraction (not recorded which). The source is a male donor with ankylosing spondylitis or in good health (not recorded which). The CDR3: CASSPRDSPAWEQYF. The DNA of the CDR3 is TGTGCCAGCAGCCCCCGGGACTCCCCTGCCTGGGAGCAGTACTTC.